These T cell receptor beta chains were read from a single sample in a study of blood T cell repertoires in COVID-19. The protocol was immunoSEQ multiplex PCR, while the TCRdb copy is restricted to in-frame clones and leaves out a portion. This sample carries about 210,000 clones, just under 85% of them seen once, and the ten largest clones take about 7.3%. Sequencing was done on a sample of peripheral blood. These receptors were taken from a woman in her 50s with active or convalescent COVID-19. CDR3s leave out the opening cysteine and the closing phenylalanine or tryptophan. Each record gives: CDR3 length, D gene, V gene, J gene, CDR3 protein. D genes are given only for firm matches.

11	-	TRBV7-9	TRBJ1-2	ASSLGQNYGYT
11	-	TRBV7-2	TRBJ2-7	ASSLVPTYEQY
15	TRBD1	TRBV3-1/TRBV3-2	TRBJ2-2	ASSQDLDRRNTGELF
12	-	TRBV19	TRBJ2-7	ASSNAGTTYEQY
15	-	TRBV28	TRBJ2-6	ASSLRARGSGANVLT
12	-	TRBV11-2	TRBJ2-6	ASSSPRGANVLT
13	TRBD1	TRBV6-5	TRBJ2-5	ASSYSTGGGETQY
13	-	TRBV7-6	TRBJ2-5	ASSLVAAVQETQY
11	-	TRBV28	TRBJ1-2	ASTADRFYGYT
13	-	TRBV15	TRBJ1-1	ATSRDPNGGTEAF
14	TRBD1	TRBV24-1	TRBJ2-2	ATSDARQGRTGELF
12	-	TRBV18	TRBJ1-2	ASSPEDSGLGYT
14	-	TRBV15	TRBJ2-6	ATSSTWDNGANVLT
10	-	TRBV5-1	TRBJ2-4	ASSLDINIQY
11	-	TRBV28	TRBJ1-4	ASSPRRNEKLF
12	-	TRBV24-1	TRBJ1-5	ATSDYRVPQPQH
12	-	TRBV6-5	TRBJ1-6	ASQAGGNNSPLH
12	-	TRBV6-5	TRBJ2-5	ASSLSGSQETQY
13	-	TRBV7-8	TRBJ1-5	ASTGLSASNQPQH
12	-	TRBV6-5	TRBJ1-5	ASSYREAGKPQH
10	TRBD2	TRBV12-3/TRBV12-4	TRBJ2-1	ASSYKGAGKF
13	-	TRBV6-4	TRBJ1-6	ASSRDSHYNSPLH
13	-	TRBV2	TRBJ1-5	ASSGTGPRNQPQH
15	TRBD1	TRBV28	TRBJ1-4	ASSTSGQGPTNEKLF
12	-	TRBV27	TRBJ1-1	ASSLKGPNTEAF
13	TRBD1	TRBV3-1/TRBV3-2	TRBJ1-3	ASSPGTGSGNTIY
13	-	TRBV7-3	TRBJ1-1	ASSLTGVERTEAF
9	-	TRBV20-1	TRBJ1-5	SATSGGSQH
11	TRBD1	TRBV30	TRBJ1-4	AWSGDSHEKLF
15	TRBD2	TRBV28	TRBJ2-1	ASSSPLLAGGNNEQF
11	-	TRBV6-4	TRBJ1-1	ASRNGGNTEAF
14	-	TRBV6-5	TRBJ1-6	ASSYSYDRDNSPLH
14	-	TRBV29-1	TRBJ1-2	SVISPPEVRLRGYT
12	-	TRBV3-1/TRBV3-2	TRBJ2-2	ASSPFRGTGELF
12	TRBD1	TRBV6-4	TRBJ2-3	ASSEAQGVDTQY
14	-	TRBV3-1/TRBV3-2	TRBJ1-1	ASSQTQGLGNTEAF
12	-	TRBV19	TRBJ2-3	ASSAGTGWDTQY
13	-	TRBV28	TRBJ1-5	ASSPADRKNQPQH
11	-	TRBV12-3/TRBV12-4	TRBJ2-1	ASSFFRANEQF
12	TRBD1	TRBV5-1	TRBJ1-2	ASSLTGDSYGYT
13	-	TRBV16	TRBJ1-1	ASSHTPGMRTEAF
14	TRBD1	TRBV4-1	TRBJ1-1	ASSQPTKGARTEAF
11	-	TRBV27	TRBJ1-2	ASSLVRGYGYT